Presented here are 17 T cell receptor beta chains from one specimen sequenced in a study of blood T cell repertoires in COVID-19 (TCRdb year 2020). The library was generated by the immunoSEQ multiplex PCR assay. This is the immuneACCESS table as TCRdb keeps it, with only in-frame sequences that have V and J called. A part of the clones is gone; compared with another copy, unresolved V genes explain less than half, and the rest is unexplained. The sample table holds 140,000 to 150,000 clones, of which approximately 85% were seen once. The ten largest account for about 3.4% of the sample. The specimen was PBMCs or T cells enriched from blood (not recorded which). These receptors originate from a woman in her fifties or sixties with acute COVID-19.

The chain is built from TRBV6-5 and TRBJ1-6; TRBD1 matches 8 bases. Trimming at V came to 2 bases and at J to 9 bases, leaving 6 bases not matched to a gene. The V gene's germline CDR1 is MNHEY and CDR2 SVGAGI. The CDR3 extends over 15 amino acids. The CDR3 is CASSYGGQGGSPLHF. DNA of the CDR3: TGTGCCAGCAGTTACGGAGGACAGGGAGGTTCACCCCTCCACTTT.

This chain joins TRBV19 and TRBJ2-5; 12 bases are a match to TRBD2. Germline CDR1 reads LNHDA; CDR2 reads SQIVND (reference sequence). Trimming at V came to 2 bases and at J to 5 bases, leaving 3 bases not matched to a gene. This CDR3 is 15 amino acids long. The CDR3 DNA reads TGTGCCAGTAGTATACTAGCGGGGGGGGCCGAGACCCAGTACTTC. Translation: CASSILAGGAETQYF.

The genes are TRBV1 and TRBJ2-1; no check of the table's D call, TRBD2, against the DNA was made. TRBV1 is designated a pseudogene. This CDR3 is 18 amino acids long. The CDR3 region has the DNA TGCACCAGCAGCCAAGACCAGCTAGCGGGGCGGGTGGGTAATGAGCAGTTCTTC. It specifies CTSSQDQLAGRVGNEQFF.

The V call is TRBV7-8, the J call TRBJ2-1; TRBD2 matches 8 bases. The germline V gene encodes CDR1 SGHVS and CDR2 FQNEAQ. V trimming: 5 bases; J trimming: 10 bases; junction bases outside the gene matches: 4. The CDR3 covers 12 residues. Written as DNA, the CDR3 is TGTGCCAGCAGCCGGGAGCGGGAGGAGCAGTTCTTC. This gives the protein CASSREREEQFF.

This chain joins TRBV19 and TRBJ1-5; D might be TRBD1 (5 bases). The V and J ends lost 6 bases and 4 bases respectively, with 10 bases between them. The germline CDR1 and CDR2 sequences are LNHDA and SQIVND (reference sequence). CDR3 size: 13 residues. This CDR3 reads CASRPDSNQPQHF. DNA of the CDR3: TGTGCCAGTAGACCCGACAGTAATCAGCCCCAGCATTTT. Full variable domain (outside the CDR3, taken from reference TRBV19 and TRBJ1-5): DGGITQSPKYLFRKEGQNVTLSCEQNLNHDAMYWYRQDPGQGLRLIYYSQIVNDFQKGDIAEGYSVSREKKESFPLTVTSAQKNPTAFYLCASRPDSNQPQHFGDGTRLSIL.

The rearrangement uses TRBV19 and TRBJ1-6; D gene ambiguous. CDR1 and CDR2 from the germline V gene are LNHDA and SQIVND (reference sequence). Trimming pared 5 bases from V and 14 bases from J, leaving 13 bases between. This CDR3 has 12 amino acids. This chain's CDR3 is CASSFAQRALHF. CDR3 nucleotides: TGTGCCAGTAGTTTTGCCCAGCGGGCCCTCCACTTT.

This clone has ten or more counts. The chain links TRBV28 to TRBJ2-2, with 8 bases that match TRBD2. This CDR3 has 18 amino acids. The germline CDR1 and CDR2 sequences are MDHEN and SYDVKM. J gave up 5 bases and V 3 bases, and 14 bases lay outside the gene matches. DNA for the CDR3: TGTGCCAGCAGTTTGTTAGGGCACGGACTAGCCGTGACCGGGGAGCTGTTTTTT. Its translation: CASSLLGHGLAVTGELFF.

The chain has TRBV5-4 and TRBJ2-2; 7 bases align to TRBD2. The V and J ends lost 2 bases and 7 bases, in that order; junction bases with no gene match: 8. There are 15 residues in the CDR3. The germline gives CDR1 SGHNT, CDR2 YYREEE (reference sequence). The CDR3 DNA reads TGTGCCAGCAGCTTAATACCAGCGGGAAGCGGGGAGCTGTTTTTT. Translated, it gives CASSLIPAGSGELFF.

V usage is TRBV5-6 and J usage is TRBJ1-1; D unclear. Trimming took off 1 base at V and 7 bases at J, with 5 bases between the two ends. Germline CDR1 SGHDT, CDR2 YYEEEE. There are 11 residues in the CDR3. Written as DNA, the CDR3 is TGTGCCAGCAGCTTGCGGGGTGAAGCTTTCTTT. As protein: CASSLRGEAFF.

The CDR3 spells CASSFRGGGTQYF. The CDR3 bases are TGTGCCAGCAGCTTCCGCGGGGGTGGTACGCAGTATTTT. The genes are TRBV7-8 and TRBJ2-3; 7 positions match TRBD2. The CDR3 runs to 13 residues. Trimming took 3 bases from V and 8 from J; bases not matched to a gene: 5. The germline gives CDR1 SGHVS, CDR2 FQNEAQ.

The rearrangement joins TRBV5-8 to TRBJ2-6; D is possibly TRBD1 (5 bases). The germline V gene has CDR1 SGHTS and CDR2 YDEGEE. The CDR3 runs to 16 residues. The V gene lost 4 bases and the J gene lost 2 bases, with 13 bases spanning the gap. The CDR3: CASSAGLGAGANVLTF. CDR3 in DNA: TGTGCCAGCAGCGCTGGGCTAGGGGCTGGGGCCAACGTCCTGACTTTC.

J is TRBJ2-3 and V is TRBV18; 8 bases fit TRBD2. There are 16 residues in the CDR3. The J segment lost 2 bases and the V segment lost 0 bases, leaving 4 bases of the junction unmatched. CDR1 is KGHSH, CDR2 LQKENI, per germline. The DNA for the CDR3 is TGTGCCAGCTCACCACCGAATAGCGGGGACACAGATACGCAGTATTTT. Encoded protein: CASSPPNSGDTDTQYF.

The chain couples TRBV14 to TRBJ2-1; D is unresolved. V lost 3 bases to trimming and J lost 4 bases, with 13 bases between them. Germline-derived CDR1 and CDR2 are SGHDN and FVKESK. The CDR3 sequence is 15 residues long. CDR3 sequence (DNA): TGTGCCAGCAGCCAGCGGCCTTTAGGATACAATGAGCAGTTCTTC. It specifies CASSQRPLGYNEQFF.

The gene calls are TRBV30 and TRBJ1-2; the D gene is possibly TRBD1 (5 bases). V shed 0 bases and J shed 5 bases, with 13 bases lying between them. This CDR3 is 14 amino acids long. Germline V gene lookup returns CDR1 GTSNPN and CDR2 SVGIG (reference sequence). CDR3 bases: TGTGCCTGGAGTGTGGGGAGGGGCCTTTATGGCTACACCTTC. Protein sequence: CAWSVGRGLYGYTF.

The CDR3: CASSQDGLAGAYNEQFF. In DNA, the CDR3 is TGTGCCAGCAGCCAAGATGGCCTAGCGGGAGCCTACAATGAGCAGTTCTTC. This chain connects TRBV14 to TRBJ2-1; TRBD2 matches at 10 bases. The germline gives CDR1 SGHDN, CDR2 FVKESK. This CDR3 contains 17 residues. The V gene end was trimmed by 0 bases and the J gene end by 2 bases; junction bases not matched to a gene: 4.

This chain connects TRBV11-3 to TRBJ2-1, with 9 nucleotides matching TRBD1. The CDR3 consists of 17 residues. The V gene end was trimmed by 1 base and the J gene end by 4 bases; junction bases not matched to a gene: 8. In germline, CDR1 is SGHNT, CDR2 YENEEA. CDR3 residues: CASSLGTGQGYYNEQFF. The CDR3 DNA reads as TGTGCCAGCAGCTTAGGCACCGGACAGGGGTATTACAATGAGCAGTTCTTC.

The V call is TRBV2, the J call TRBJ2-3, with 12 positions matching TRBD2. Germline V gene data show CDR1 as SNHLY and CDR2 as FYNNEI. The CDR3 spans 14 residues. V gave up 8 bases and J gave up 5 bases; unmatched junction bases: 5. The CDR3 bases are TGTGCCAGCGGCGGACTAGCGGGATTAGATACGCAGTATTTT. This translates into CASGGLAGLDTQYF. The variable domain in full, with the rest retrieved from reference TRBV2 and TRBJ2-3, is EPEVTQTPSHQVTQMGQEVILRCVPISNHLYFYWYRQILGQKVEFLVSFYNNEISEKSEIFDDQFSVERPDGSNFTLKIRSTKLEDSAMYFCASGGLAGLDTQYFGPGTRLTVL.